The 20 T cell receptor beta chains listed next were all sequenced from one sample in a study of T-cell reconstitution after alpha-beta-depleted transplantation in children. It was with unique molecular identifiers that the TCRbeta library was prepared. TCRdb recomputed calls from the PCR reads with MiXCR, one row per CDR3 protein. The sample consists of approximately 800,000 distinct CDR3 sequences, about 16% of them appearing once. Sequencing was performed on PBMCs, mostly from graft donor cells, taken 360 days after TCRalphabeta/CD19-depleted stem cell transplant. The receptors were gathered from a male patient younger than 18 who had a stem cell transplant for acute lymphoblastic leukemia, so the T cells may come from the graft donor.

V is TRBV6-2 or TRBV6-3 and J is TRBJ2-1; 10 positions match TRBD2. Germline CDR1 reads MNHEY; CDR2 reads SVGEGT. J was trimmed by 6 bases and V by 7 bases; bases with no gene match: 6. The CDR3 loop spans 14 amino acids. The CDR3 sequence is CASTPSGRANEQFF. The CDR3 DNA follows: TGTGCCAGCACCCCGAGCGGGAGGGCCAATGAGCAGTTCTTC.

This clonotype occurred a few times. This chain connects TRBV7-6 to TRBJ2-1; TRBD2 matches 7 bases. This CDR3 is 13 amino acids long. V shed 4 bases, J shed 6 bases, and the junction held 3 bases outside the gene matches. Germline-derived CDR1 and CDR2 are SGHVS and FNYEAQ. The CDR3 nucleotides read TGTGCCAGCAGCTCGACTAGCCTCAATGAGCAGTTCTTC. Translation gives CASSSTSLNEQFF. The entire variable domain, with the rest obtained from reference TRBV7-6 and TRBJ2-1, is as follows: GAGVSQSPRYKVTKRGQDVALRCDPISGHVSLYWYRQALGQGPEFLTYFNYEAQQDKSGLPNDRFSAERPEGSISTLTIQRTEQRDSAMYRCASSSTSLNEQFFGPGTRLTVL.

This clonotype was counted a few times. The CDR3 loop reads CSVLISLRGAFF. The CDR3 DNA is TGCAGCGTTCTGATCAGCCTCCGGGGAGCTTTCTTT. V and J are TRBV29-1 and TRBJ1-1, with D hard to call. Germline V CDR1 and CDR2: SQVTM, ANQGSEA. The germline V and J ends were trimmed by 5 bases and 10 bases, with 17 bases remaining between them. The CDR3 totals 12 residues.

The V call is TRBV7-9, the J call TRBJ2-1, with TRBD2 matching over 11 bases. Germline loops: CDR1 SEHNR, CDR2 FQNEAQ (reference sequence). The length of the CDR3 is 17 residues. The V gene end was trimmed by 4 bases and the J gene end by 4 bases; junction bases not matched to a gene: 9. CDR3: CASSSPSGRNFYNEQFF. CDR3 DNA: TGTGCCAGCAGCTCTCCTAGCGGGAGGAATTTTTACAATGAGCAGTTCTTC.

This chain connects TRBV20-1 to TRBJ2-5; 7 nucleotides line up with TRBD1. Germline lookup yields CDR1 DFQATT and CDR2 SNEGSKA (reference sequence). The V gene end was trimmed by 6 bases and the J gene end by 1 base; junction bases not matched to a gene: 5. The CDR3 is made up of 13 amino acids. The CDR3 spells CSAHDRAQETQYF. The CDR3 DNA reads as TGCAGTGCCCATGACAGGGCCCAAGAGACCCAGTACTTC.

V usage is TRBV12-5 and J usage is TRBJ2-1, with TRBD2 matching 8 bases. CDR3 length: 14 residues. Trimming cost V 6 bases and J 7 bases; bases outside gene matches: 8. Per the germline V gene, CDR1 is LGHNT and CDR2 is FRNRAP. The CDR3 nucleotides are TGTGCTAGTGGCGAGGTACTAGCGGCTAATGAGCAGTTCTTC. It yields the protein CASGEVLAANEQFF. The full variable domain, its missing parts supplied by reference TRBV12-5 and TRBJ2-1, is DARVTQTPRHKVTEMGQEVTMRCQPILGHNTVFWYRQTMMQGLELLAYFRNRAPLDDSGMPKDRFSAEMPDATLATLKIQPSEPRDSAVYFCASGEVLAANEQFFGPGTRLTVL.

This clonotype showed up just a few times. The V and J genes are TRBV5-1 and TRBJ2-7; 13 bases match TRBD2. The CDR3 loop spans 18 amino acids. V dropped 1 base and J dropped 2; count of bases not matched to a gene: 9. In germline, CDR1 is SGHRS, CDR2 YFSETQ. This CDR3 reads CASSLRTSGSHPPYEQYF. In nucleotides, the CDR3 is TGCGCCAGCAGCTTGAGGACTAGCGGGAGCCATCCTCCCTACGAGCAGTACTTC.

At least ten counts were recorded for this clonotype. The chain has TRBV12-3 or TRBV12-4 and TRBJ1-2; the D gene is possibly TRBD1 (5 bases). The V gene lost 5 bases and the J gene lost 0 bases, with 13 bases spanning the gap. This CDR3 has 15 amino acids. The CDR3 loop reads CASSAGAETNYGYTF. CDR3 DNA sequence: TGTGCCAGCAGTGCCGGGGCAGAGACTAACTATGGCTACACCTTC.

This clonotype was seen a handful of times. The genes are TRBV5-1 and TRBJ2-7; maybe TRBD1 (6 bases). Germline V gene sequence: CDR1 SGHRS, CDR2 YFSETQ. V shed 4 bases and J shed 3 bases, with 14 bases lying between them. This CDR3 comprises 14 residues. The CDR3 is CASSIVTGSYEQYF. The DNA of the CDR3 is TGCGCCAGCAGCATTGTAACAGGGAGCTACGAGCAGTACTTC.

This chain connects TRBV6-4 to TRBJ2-1; 13 bases match TRBD2. The J segment lost 10 bases and the V segment lost 1 base, leaving 7 bases of the junction unmatched. The germline V gene has CDR1 MRHNA and CDR2 SNTAGT. The CDR3 has 16 amino acids. CDR3 bases: TGTGCCAGCAGTGACTTTGGACTAGCGGGGGCCGGAGAGCAGTTCTTC. Protein: CASSDFGLAGAGEQFF.

The chain carries TRBV19 and TRBJ2-1; TRBD2 matches 11 bases. The CDR3 totals 13 residues. Germline CDR1 and CDR2: LNHDA and SQIVND (reference sequence). V gave up 10 bases and J gave up 9 bases; unmatched junction bases: 8. The CDR3 DNA follows: TGTGCCACTCGACTAGCGGGAATTGGTGAGCAGTTCTTC. This translates into CATRLAGIGEQFF.

The V and J genes are TRBV6-5 and TRBJ2-2; 11 bases map to TRBD2. Per germline, CDR1 MNHEY and CDR2 SVGAGI. The V gene end was trimmed by 2 bases and the J gene end by 1 base; junction bases not matched to a gene: 3. CDR3 size: 17 residues. The CDR3 here is CASSYPLAGGNTGELFF. CDR3 bases: TGTGCCAGCAGTTACCCTCTAGCGGGAGGGAACACCGGGGAGCTGTTTTTT.

This clonotype was seen more than once but under ten times. The chain recombines TRBV9 with TRBJ2-2, with TRBD1 identical over 9 bases. Germline CDR1 reads SGDLS; CDR2 reads YYNGEE. V shed 5 bases, J shed 2 bases, and the junction held 13 bases outside the gene matches. This CDR3 has 18 amino acids. The CDR3 loop reads CASRGRGQGSSNTGELFF. DNA for the CDR3: TGTGCCAGCAGGGGTCGGGGACAGGGAAGCTCAAACACCGGGGAGCTGTTTTTT. The whole variable domain, remainder taken from reference TRBV9 and TRBJ2-2, is DSGVTQTPKHLITATGQRVTLRCSPRSGDLSVYWYQQSLDQGLQFLIQYYNGEERAKGNILERFSAQQFPDLHSELNLSSLELGDSALYFCASRGRGQGSSNTGELFFGEGSRLTVL.

V and J are TRBV27 and TRBJ1-1; D possibly corresponds to TRBD1 (5 bases). Between the trimmed V and J ends, which lost 3 bases and 7 bases, there was a span of 9 bases. The CDR3 loop spans 12 amino acids. Germline loops: CDR1 MNHEY, CDR2 SMNVEV (reference sequence). CDR3: CASSFPDSEAFF. CDR3 DNA sequence: TGTGCCAGCAGTTTTCCTGACAGTGAAGCTTTCTTT.

J is TRBJ2-1 and V is TRBV5-5; D possibly uses TRBD1 or TRBD2 (7 bases each). Germline values: CDR1 SGHKS, CDR2 YYEKEE (reference sequence). CDR3 length equals 15 residues. V shed 3 bases and J shed 14 bases, with 24 bases lying between them. CDR3 sequence: CASSSIGGERGSEFF. The DNA for the CDR3 is TGTGCCAGCAGCTCGATAGGGGGCGAGCGCGGGAGCGAGTTCTTC.

This clonotype occurred a few times. This sequence joins TRBV7-2 and TRBJ1-4; no firm D call. CDR1 is SGHTA and CDR2 is FQGNSA in the germline V gene. V lost 3 bases, J lost 4 bases, and 12 bases lay in between. The CDR3 has 15 residues. The CDR3 here is CASSLGRGINEKLFF. CDR3 nucleotides: TGTGCCAGCAGCTTGGGTCGGGGAATTAATGAAAAACTGTTTTTT.

CDR3 sequence: CASSQPSTSGPVVADYEQYF. The CDR3 DNA reads as TGCGCCAGCAGCCAACCAAGTACTAGCGGGCCTGTTGTGGCAGACTACGAGCAGTACTTC. The chain couples TRBV4-1 to TRBJ2-7, with 9 bases that match TRBD2. CDR3 length equals 20 residues. V lost 2 bases and J lost 3; bases outside the gene matches: 20. The germline V gene encodes CDR1 MGHRA and CDR2 YSYEKL.

The sample holds a few counts of this clonotype. CDR3 loop: CATSRYFGSSGPYEQYF. CDR3 nucleotide sequence: TGTGCCACCAGCAGATACTTCGGGTCTAGCGGCCCCTACGAGCAGTACTTC. The chain is built from TRBV15 and TRBJ2-7, with TRBD2 matching 7 bases. The germline CDR1 and CDR2 sequences are LNHNV and YYDKDF (reference sequence). This CDR3 has 17 residues. Trimming took 2 bases from V and 2 from J; bases not matched to a gene: 12.

This clonotype has just a few counts. The CDR3 protein is CASSLRQGYSPLHF. DNA of the CDR3: TGTGCCAGCAGCTTACGACAGGGTTATTCACCCCTCCACTTT. The chain combines TRBV7-3 with TRBJ1-6, with 7 bases aligning to TRBD1. The J segment lost 8 bases and the V segment lost 2 bases, leaving 3 bases of the junction unmatched. There are 14 residues in the CDR3. Germline V gives CDR1 SGHTA, CDR2 FQGTGA.

This clonotype has just a few counts. The chain carries TRBV29-1 and TRBJ2-3, with 9 nucleotides matching TRBD2. The trim removed 3 bases at V and 4 bases at J, leaving 5 bases unmatched. There are 14 residues in the CDR3. Germline V gene data show CDR1 as SQVTM and CDR2 as ANQGSEA. Here the CDR3 DNA reads TGCAGCGTTGAGGCGGGAGGGCCACCAGATACGCAGTATTTT. Its translation is CSVEAGGPPDTQYF.